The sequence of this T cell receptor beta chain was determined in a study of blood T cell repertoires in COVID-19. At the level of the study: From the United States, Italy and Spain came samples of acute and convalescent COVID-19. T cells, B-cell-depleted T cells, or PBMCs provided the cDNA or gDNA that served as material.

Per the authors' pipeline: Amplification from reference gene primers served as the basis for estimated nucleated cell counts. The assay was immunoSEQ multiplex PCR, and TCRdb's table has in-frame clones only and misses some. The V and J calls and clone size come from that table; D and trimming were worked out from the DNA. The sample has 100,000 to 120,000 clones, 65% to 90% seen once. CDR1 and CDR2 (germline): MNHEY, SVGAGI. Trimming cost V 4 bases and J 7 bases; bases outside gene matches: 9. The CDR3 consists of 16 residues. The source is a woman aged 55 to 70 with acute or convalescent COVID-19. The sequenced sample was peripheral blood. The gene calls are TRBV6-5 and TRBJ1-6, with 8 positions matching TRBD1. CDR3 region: CASSFRMTGVNSPLHF. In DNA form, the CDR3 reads TGTGCCAGCAGTTTCAGAATGACAGGGGTCAATTCACCCCTCCACTTT.